This T cell receptor (beta chain) was identified during a study of CD8+CD57+ T cells in acquired aplastic anemia. The CDR3 sequence is 14 residues long. The germline gives CDR1 DFQATT, CDR2 SNEGSKA (reference sequence). V shed 2 bases, J shed 6 bases, and the junction held 9 bases outside the gene matches. Sequencing involved patients with CD8+CD57+ cell expansion previously shown by flow cytometry. Researchers used genomic DNA as the template to profile TCR beta VDJ and CDR3. TCRdb reanalysed the reads using MiXCR and keeps one entry per CDR3 protein. The top ten hold approximately 42% of the sample, which has about 160,000 distinct CDR3 sequences, over 55% seen once.

Sequencing was performed on sorted CD4+, CD8+, or CD8+CD57+ T cells (not recorded which) from PBMCs. The TCR sequence derives from a human donor with aplastic anemia. The V call is TRBV20-1, the J call TRBJ2-7; 8 bases fit TRBD1. CDR3 region: CSARNLQGEGEQYF. The CDR3 nucleotides read TGCAGTGCTAGAAATCTACAGGGGGAAGGCGAGCAGTACTTC.